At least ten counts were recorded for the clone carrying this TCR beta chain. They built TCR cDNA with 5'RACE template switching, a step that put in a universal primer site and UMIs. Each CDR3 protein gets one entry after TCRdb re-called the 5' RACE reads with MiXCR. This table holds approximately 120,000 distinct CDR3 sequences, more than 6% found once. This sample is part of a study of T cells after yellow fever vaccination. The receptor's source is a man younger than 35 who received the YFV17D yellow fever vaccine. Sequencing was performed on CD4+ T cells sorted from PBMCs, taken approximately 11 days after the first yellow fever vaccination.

The CDR3 DNA follows: TGTGCCAGCAGCTTTGCAGGGGGCGCAGGTTGGACTAATGAAAAACTGTTTTTT. Its protein product is CASSFAGGAGWTNEKLFF. V gene TRBV5-8 combines with J gene TRBJ1-4, with 8 bases that match TRBD1. Trimming at V came to 2 bases and at J to 2 bases, leaving 11 bases not matched to a gene. Germline CDR1 reads SGHTS; CDR2 reads YDEGEE. The CDR3 length is 18 residues.